The clone carrying this T cell receptor beta chain was detected only once. What it binds is unknown. At one boundary the junction diverges from the germline segment, which might be a read error. The template was RNA from unsorted bulk tissue. The data are from a study of tumor and adjacent non-tumor tissue in lung cancer. Findings of the study overall: Compared with tumor, normal lung showed significantly lower TCR diversity. Tumor repertoires had a smaller top 100 clone share than normal lung.

Three rounds of nested PCR, following a modified ARM-PCR protocol, produced the TCRbeta library. Via MiXCR, TCRdb re-called the multiplex PCR reads, giving one row per CDR3 protein. The sample has about 120,000 distinct CDR3 sequences; roughly 67% are singletons. Germline V gene data show CDR1 as SGHTA and CDR2 as FQGTGA. The CDR3 is 15 amino acids. Sequencing was done on a sample of lung tumor tissue. The chain carries TRBV7-3 and TRBJ2-7, with 9 bases identical to TRBD2. The sequence was collected from a man younger than 45 with non-small cell lung cancer. The CDR3 nucleotides read TGTGTCAGCAGCTTAACGGCGGGGGGGCCGTACGAGCAGTACTTC. Its translation: CVSSLTAGGPYEQYF.